Shown below are 16 T cell receptor beta chains from a single sample sequenced in a study of CXCR3-negative and CXCR3-positive naive CD8 T cells. Findings and limits, study-wide: In CXCR3-positive naive cells, the TRB CDR3s were more hydrophobic than in CXCR3-negative naive cells.

Libraries of TRB cDNA were made by 5' RACE and carried UMIs. Reanalyzing the 5' RACE reads, TCRdb keeps one entry per CDR3 protein, without DNA. The table lists about 7,700 distinct CDR3 sequences. Antigen specificity for these receptors is unknown. The sample taken for sequencing was naive CXCR3+ CD8+ T cells from blood. Subset indicated: CD45RO-CCR7+CD27+CD95- naive CD8+ T cells expressing CXCR3 (TNR3+). The receptor set was obtained from a human donor in good health. Some clones in this sample may be carry-over from other donors' samples.

This clonotype counts as medium-sized by frequency. The chain carries TRBV20-1 and TRBJ2-1; without DNA, the TCRdb call of TRBD2 cannot be checked. The CDR3 consists of 14 residues. Germline assignment: CDR1 DFQATT and CDR2 SNEGSKA (reference sequence). CDR3 in amino acids: CSVTEGSSYNEQFF.

Its frequency marks this clonotype as medium-sized. Here the CDR3 reads CSVRGTSGSREQYF. The chain couples TRBV29-1 to TRBJ2-7; TCRdb gives TRBD2 as the D gene, but with no DNA this cannot be confirmed. This CDR3 spans 14 amino acids. Germline V gives CDR1 SQVTM, CDR2 ANQGSEA.

This clonotype ranks as medium-sized in terms of frequency. V usage is TRBV29-1 and J usage is TRBJ1-1; TCRdb designates TRBD1, a call that cannot be tested without DNA. Germline CDR1 and CDR2: SQVTM and ANQGSEA. This CDR3 has 15 amino acids. The CDR3 here is CSVEGGQGTNTEAFF.

This clonotype is labeled medium-sized (0.01 to 0.1%) based on frequency. The V call is TRBV20-1, the J call TRBJ2-5; TCRdb names TRBD1, which stays unverified in the absence of DNA. CDR3 size: 16 residues. From germline, CDR1 is DFQATT and CDR2 SNEGSKA (reference sequence). The CDR3: CSARGRGIGIAGTQYF.

This clonotype is medium-sized (0.01 to 0.1%) by frequency. The chain links TRBV20-1 to TRBJ1-1. Germline loops: CDR1 DFQATT, CDR2 SNEGSKA (reference sequence). The CDR3 extends over 13 amino acids. The CDR3 spells CSASPIIQGEAFF.

This sequence joins TRBV29-1 and TRBJ1-2; TCRdb's assignment of TRBD1 cannot be checked, as there is no DNA. The CDR3 has 13 amino acids. The germline V gene encodes CDR1 SQVTM and CDR2 ANQGSEA. CDR3 amino acids: CSAKDSDNYGYTF.

The gene calls are TRBV28 and TRBJ1-1; TCRdb lists TRBD1, though no DNA is available to test this call. The CDR3 extends over 16 amino acids. Germline V lookup: CDR1 MDHEN, CDR2 SYDVKM. CDR3: CASSSPRTGGHTEAFF.

Judged by frequency, this clonotype is medium-sized. V usage is TRBV6-1 and J usage is TRBJ2-1; as DNA is missing, the TRBD1 call by TCRdb cannot be tested. This CDR3 is 15 amino acids long. The germline gives CDR1 MNHNS, CDR2 SASEGT. CDR3 in amino acids: CASSIEGYRGNEQFF.

This clonotype is labeled medium-sized based on frequency. This chain joins TRBV4-1 and TRBJ2-5; the D call from TCRdb, TRBD1, cannot be confirmed without DNA. Germline assignment: CDR1 MGHRA and CDR2 YSYEKL. There are 17 residues in the CDR3. CDR3 sequence: CASSQALRGVGQETQYF.

According to its frequency, this clonotype is medium-sized. The chain joins TRBV27 to TRBJ2-1. Germline CDR1 and CDR2: MNHEY and SMNVEV (reference sequence). The CDR3 is 12 residues long. The CDR3 protein is CASSPNVLEQFF.

By frequency, this clonotype is medium-sized (0.01 to 0.1%). The chain carries TRBV29-1 and TRBJ2-3; TCRdb calls TRBD2, which cannot be checked without DNA. CDR3 size: 18 residues. Germline-derived CDR1 and CDR2 are SQVTM and ANQGSEA. The CDR3 here is CSVDGTSGRATSTDTQYF.

This chain joins TRBV18 and TRBJ2-5; lacking DNA, the TRBD1 call made by TCRdb goes unchecked. CDR1 and CDR2 (germline): KGHSH, LQKENI. The CDR3 is 13 residues long. CDR3 amino acids: CASSPDSQETQYF.

This CDR3 is CASSLRGRPGGETQYF. The J gene is TRBJ2-5, the V gene TRBV7-9; TCRdb indicates TRBD1, and absent DNA this call remains unverified. From germline, CDR1 is SEHNR and CDR2 FQNEAQ (reference sequence). This CDR3 has 16 amino acids. Based on the CDR3 plus reference TRBV7-9 and TRBJ2-5, the full variable domain is DTGVSQNPRHKITKRGQNVTFRCDPISEHNRLYWYRQTLGQGPEFLTYFQNEAQLEKSRLLSDRFSAERPKGSFSTLEIQRTEQGDSAMYLCASSLRGRPGGETQYFGPGTRLLVL.

This chain joins TRBV21-1 and TRBJ2-1. TRBV21-1 is described as a pseudogene. The length of the CDR3 is 14 residues. CDR3 loop: CASSGLRHLVQQFF.

The chain uses TRBV2 and TRBJ2-1. In germline, CDR1 is SNHLY, CDR2 FYNNEI. The CDR3 sequence is 15 residues long. CDR3 sequence reads: CASSEGRTTYNEQFF.

The chain carries TRBV28 and TRBJ2-1. The CDR3 length is 16 residues. In germline, CDR1 is MDHEN, CDR2 SYDVKM. CDR3 residues: CASSSESELGWNEQFF.